This is a list of T cell receptor beta chains from one sample in a study of blood T cell repertoires in COVID-19. Repertoires were generated with immunoSEQ multiplex PCR, while TCRdb's copy carries only in-frame clones and drops some. Of approximately 97,000 clones listed, around 90% are singletons. The sample comprised peripheral blood. The receptors were sampled from a man younger than 30 with acute or convalescent COVID-19. CDR3s include the opening cysteine and the closing phenylalanine or tryptophan. D genes are given only for firm matches. Clone size appears in some rows only: once, few, many, or a class for an expanded clone.

NA,TRBV12-3/TRBV12-4,NA,TRBJ1-1,CASSPWQGTEAFF,TGTGCCAGCAGTCCCTGGCAGGGGACTGAAGCTTTCTTT
once,TRBV5-1,NA,TRBJ1-4,CASSFGVVPEREKLFF,TGCGCCAGCAGCTTTGGCGTCGTTCCCGAGCGGGAAAAACTGTTTTTT
NA,TRBV30,NA,TRBJ1-4,CAWSVRGGSREKLFF,TGTGCCTGGAGTGTACGAGGGGGATCCAGAGAAAAACTGTTTTTT
NA,TRBV19,TRBD1,TRBJ2-1,CASSIRTGGLYNEQFF,TGTGCCAGTAGTATCCGGACAGGGGGGCTTTACAATGAGCAGTTCTTC
NA,TRBV27,NA,TRBJ1-6,CASSSRVITSPLHF,TGTGCCAGCAGTTCTCGGGTCATTACTTCACCCCTCCACTTT
few,TRBV6-5,NA,TRBJ1-6,CASSYEDNSPLHF,TGTGCCAGCAGTTACGAGGATAATTCACCCCTCCACTTT
NA,TRBV18,NA,TRBJ1-1,CASSPEGKNTEAFF,TGTGCCAGCTCACCAGAGGGCAAGAACACTGAAGCTTTCTTT
few,TRBV6-5,NA,TRBJ2-7,CASTQIWGNEQYF,TGTGCCAGCACCCAAATCTGGGGCAACGAGCAGTACTTC
NA,TRBV11-2,TRBD2,TRBJ2-3,CASGTSGGASTDTQYF,TGTGCCAGCGGGACTAGCGGGGGGGCTAGCACAGATACGCAGTATTTT
few,TRBV30,TRBD2,TRBJ2-1,CAWSVRGRDYNEQFF,TGTGCCTGGAGTGTAAGAGGGAGGGATTACAATGAGCAGTTCTTC
NA,TRBV10-2,TRBD1,TRBJ2-7,CASRGTGSLSEQYF,TGCGCCAGCAGGGGGACAGGCTCCCTCAGCGAGCAGTACTTC
NA,TRBV6-5,TRBD1,TRBJ1-5,CASSPTGLAQPQHF,TGTGCCAGCAGTCCGACAGGGTTGGCTCAGCCCCAGCATTTT
NA,TRBV6-5,TRBD1,TRBJ1-1,CASSGQAKNTEAFF,TGTGCCAGCTCGGGACAGGCGAAGAACACTGAAGCTTTCTTT
few,TRBV19,TRBD2,TRBJ2-5,CASSRGLEETQYF,TGTGCCAGTAGTAGGGGACTAGAAGAGACCCAGTACTTC
NA,TRBV9,NA,TRBJ2-3,CASSPTGTQKDTQYF,TGTGCCAGCAGCCCAACCGGGACACAGAAGGATACGCAGTATTTT
NA,TRBV9,NA,TRBJ2-2,CASSVATGELFF,TGTGCCAGCAGCGTTGCGACCGGGGAGCTGTTTTTT
NA,TRBV7-4,NA,TRBJ1-5,CASSSRTVAQPQHF,TGTGCCAGCAGCTCAAGGACAGTCGCGCAGCCCCAGCATTTT
NA,TRBV27,NA,TRBJ2-7,CASRSTDLYEQYF,TGTGCCAGCAGATCAACGGACTTATACGAGCAGTACTTC